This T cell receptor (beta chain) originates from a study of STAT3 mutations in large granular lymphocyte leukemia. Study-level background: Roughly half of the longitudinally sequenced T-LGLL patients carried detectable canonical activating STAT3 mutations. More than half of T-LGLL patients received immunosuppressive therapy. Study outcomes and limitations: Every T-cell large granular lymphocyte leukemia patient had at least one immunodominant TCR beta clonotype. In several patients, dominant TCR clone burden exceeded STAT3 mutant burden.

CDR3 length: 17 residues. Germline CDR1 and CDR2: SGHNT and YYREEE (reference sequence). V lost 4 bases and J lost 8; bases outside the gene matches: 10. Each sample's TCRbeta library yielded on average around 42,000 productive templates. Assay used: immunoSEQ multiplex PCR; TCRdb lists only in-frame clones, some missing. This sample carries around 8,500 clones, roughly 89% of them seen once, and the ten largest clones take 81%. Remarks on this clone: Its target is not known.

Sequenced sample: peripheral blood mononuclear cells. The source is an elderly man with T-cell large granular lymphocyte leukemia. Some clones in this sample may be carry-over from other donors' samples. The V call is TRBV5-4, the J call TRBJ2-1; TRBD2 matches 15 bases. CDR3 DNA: TGTGCCAGCAGCCCGGGACTAGCGGGGGGCATCCTCGATGAGCAGTTCTTC. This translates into CASSPGLAGGILDEQFF.